This T cell receptor (beta chain) originates from a study of blood T cell repertoires in COVID-19. Profiled with immunoSEQ multiplex PCR; TCRdb holds only in-frame clones, not every one. The sample includes just over 90,000 clones, about nine tenths of them seen just once. Germline CDR1 reads SQVTM; CDR2 reads ANQGSEA. V dropped 4 bases and J dropped 5 bases, with 11 bases sitting between them. The CDR3 totals 12 residues. The table lists this clone with a count of one. Material for sequencing was peripheral blood. The gene calls are TRBV29-1 and TRBJ2-5; tentatively, D is TRBD1 (5 bases). The clonotype originates from a human donor with active COVID-19. The donor label of this sample is uncertain. This CDR3 is CSVGQFYETQYF. The CDR3 bases are TGCAGCGTTGGACAGTTTTACGAGACCCAGTACTTC.